This TCR beta chain was sequenced for a study of tumor-infiltrating lymphocytes in primary liver carcinoma. In the study overall: Staged T1-T3 N0M0, the tumors had sizes that ranged from about 4 to 10 cm across.

This CDR3 contains 14 residues. The germline V gene has CDR1 WNHNN and CDR2 SYGVQD (reference sequence). J was trimmed by 3 bases and V by 9 bases; bases with no gene match: 9. The tissue used was unsorted bulk material of 20-30 mg. RNA and DNA were co-extracted from it with the AllPrep DNA/RNA mini kit. Study-wide points: Merely about 8-25% of top clones occurred in all five tumor regions.

To note about this clonotype: Its cognate antigen is unknown.

From 500 ng of total RNA, TCR beta-specific cDNA was reverse-transcribed using a constant-region primer. Nested multiplex PCR, run for three rounds with slightly modified ARM-PCR, yielded TCR beta libraries. Researchers ran the first two PCR rounds for roughly 10 cycles each with TRBV1-TRBV30 forward primers and a C-beta reverse primer. From the multiplex PCR reads, TCRdb called clonotypes with MiXCR, one entry per CDR3 protein. The sample yields tens of thousands of distinct CDR3 sequences, approximately 80% seen once. This TCR was recovered from a man aged 40-49 years with primary liver carcinoma and hepatitis B virus infection. Material: liver tumor tissue from sampling region 5. The subset is: tumor region T5, tumor centre. The chain employs TRBV10-1 and TRBJ2-7; 9 nucleotides match TRBD2. The CDR3 DNA is TGCGCCAGAGGTAGGACTAGCGCACACTACGAGCAGTACTTC. Translation: CARGRTSAHYEQYF.